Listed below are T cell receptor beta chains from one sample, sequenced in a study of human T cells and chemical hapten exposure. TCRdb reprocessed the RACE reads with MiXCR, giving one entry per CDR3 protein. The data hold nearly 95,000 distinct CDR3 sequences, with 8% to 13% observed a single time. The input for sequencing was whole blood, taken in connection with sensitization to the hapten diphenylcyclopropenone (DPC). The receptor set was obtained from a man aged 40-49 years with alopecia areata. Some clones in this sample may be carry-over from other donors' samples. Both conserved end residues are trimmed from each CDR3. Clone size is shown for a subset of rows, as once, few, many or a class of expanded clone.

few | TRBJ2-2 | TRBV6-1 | ASSERLAGGAGELF
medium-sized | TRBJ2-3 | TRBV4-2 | ASSQAVQKGTDTQY
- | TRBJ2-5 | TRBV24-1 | ATSDPGVETQY
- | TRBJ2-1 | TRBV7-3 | ASSSWTSGRGNEQF
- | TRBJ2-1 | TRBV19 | ASSIARLGDEQF
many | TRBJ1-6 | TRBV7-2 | ASSTLHRDPNSPLH
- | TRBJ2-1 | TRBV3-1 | ASMTGVSNEQF
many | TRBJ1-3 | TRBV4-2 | ASSQIDSSGNTIY
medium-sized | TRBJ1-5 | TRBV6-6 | ASSFGVLPDQPQH
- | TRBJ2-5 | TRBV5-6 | ASLKLSRSVETQY
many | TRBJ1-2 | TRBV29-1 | SVEANRGQGGYT
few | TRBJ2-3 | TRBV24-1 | ATSDTPGQGAGDTQY
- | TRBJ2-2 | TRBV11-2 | ASSLDPVGQGETGELF
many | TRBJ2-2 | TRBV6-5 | ASSNGLVDAGELF
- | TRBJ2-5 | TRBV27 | ASSLHRPDQETQY
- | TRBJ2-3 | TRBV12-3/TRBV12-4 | ASSLRTTDTQY
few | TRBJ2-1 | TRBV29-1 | SAGGGQGLYNEQF
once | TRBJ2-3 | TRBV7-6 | ASSLELAGVGDTQY
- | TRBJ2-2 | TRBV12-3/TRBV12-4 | ASSSGLAGAYGELF
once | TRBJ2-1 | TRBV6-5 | ASSEARGVYNEQF
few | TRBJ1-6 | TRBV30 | AWSVGQNNSPLH
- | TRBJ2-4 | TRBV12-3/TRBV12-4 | ASSYPRAKNIQY
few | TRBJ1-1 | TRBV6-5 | ASSVGPGQGGRRTEAF
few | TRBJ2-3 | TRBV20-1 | SAQDRFTDTQY
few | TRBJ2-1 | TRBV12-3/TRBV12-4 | ASTPRPGQGNDEQF
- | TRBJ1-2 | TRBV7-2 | ASTVNRDRNAGPRYYGYT
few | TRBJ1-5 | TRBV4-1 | ASSQEGTGLRPQH
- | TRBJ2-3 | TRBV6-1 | ASSEALHSTDTQY
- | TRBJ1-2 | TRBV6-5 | ASSTSGQWTNYGYT
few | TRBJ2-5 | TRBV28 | ASSFSQGVQETQY
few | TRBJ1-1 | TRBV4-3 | ASSQDYSREAF
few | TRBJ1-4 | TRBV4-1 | ASTDPRQPLGGKLF
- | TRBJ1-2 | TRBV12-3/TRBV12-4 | ASSLLSEGDYT
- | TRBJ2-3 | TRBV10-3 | AISSSGLTSPDTQY
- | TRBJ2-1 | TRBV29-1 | SGVAGTRYNEQF
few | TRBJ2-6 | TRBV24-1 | ATEDRDSGANVLT
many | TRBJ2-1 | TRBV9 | ASSSSALSSYNEQF
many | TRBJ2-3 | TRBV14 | ASSQDQGGWRADTQY
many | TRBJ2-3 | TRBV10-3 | AIRDSGRTDTQY
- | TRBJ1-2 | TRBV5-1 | ASSLGQALPQAYGYT
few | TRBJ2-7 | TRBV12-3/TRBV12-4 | ASSSGLAGGELYEQY
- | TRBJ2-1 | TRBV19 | ASSPTGSPTYNEQF
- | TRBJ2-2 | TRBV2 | ASITGPNTGELF
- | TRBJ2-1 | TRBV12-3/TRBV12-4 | ASRPPIPVSYNEQF
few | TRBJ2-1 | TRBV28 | ASSPPQLDYNEQF
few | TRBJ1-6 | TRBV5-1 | ASSLGNSPLH
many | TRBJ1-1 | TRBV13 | ASSWGGSDTEAF
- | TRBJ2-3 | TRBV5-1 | ASSDPLRLAGSHWDTQY
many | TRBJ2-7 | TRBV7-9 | ASSSDWDRGYEQY